This is a list of T cell receptor beta chains from one sample in a study of blood T cells in healthy people across ages. TCRdb used MiXCR to reprocess the 5' RACE reads, holding one entry per CDR3 protein. This sample has more than 1.4 million distinct CDR3 sequences, with around 39% found just once. Sequencing was done on a sample of blood. The receptors here all came from a woman aged 18-29 years in good health. CDR3s include the opening cysteine and the closing phenylalanine or tryptophan. A D gene is named only where the DNA matches it firmly. The size entry is marked missing in some rows and otherwise reads once, few, many or a size class.

v_gene	abundance	d_gene	j_gene	CDR3nt	CDR3aa
TRBV27	-	-	TRBJ2-7	TGTGCCAGCAGAGACCGGGACCCGATTCTCAGCTCCTACGAGCAGTACTTC	CASRDRDPILSSYEQYF
TRBV9	-	-	TRBJ2-1	TGTGCCAGCAGCGTAGTTGCCGGGGGAGATGAGCAGTTCTTC	CASSVVAGGDEQFF
TRBV24-1	-	TRBD1	TRBJ2-2	TGTGCCACCAGTGAAAGTAGGACAGGGTCTCTTACCGGGGAGCTGTTTTTT	CATSESRTGSLTGELFF
TRBV10-3	many	TRBD1	TRBJ1-2	TGTGCCATTACCTCGACAGGGGCGGATGGCTACACCTTC	CAITSTGADGYTF
TRBV12-3/TRBV12-4	-	-	TRBJ2-7	TGTGCCAGCAGTCGGACAGAGCTTTACGAGCAGTACTTC	CASSRTELYEQYF
TRBV4-1	few	TRBD1	TRBJ2-3	TGCGCCAGCAGCCGAAGACAGGGGGGGACGGATACGCAGTATTTT	CASSRRQGGTDTQYF
TRBV7-9	-	-	TRBJ1-5	TGTGCCAGCAGCTTATTAGCCTGGGTTCTTAGCAATCAGCCCCAGCATTTT	CASSLLAWVLSNQPQHF
TRBV29-1	-	TRBD1	TRBJ2-7	TGCAGCGTCGGTGGGGACAGTTACTCCTACGAGCAGTACTTC	CSVGGDSYSYEQYF
TRBV7-9	-	TRBD1	TRBJ1-2	TGTGCCAGCAGCTCGCCCCGGGACAGTTTATATGGCTACACCTTC	CASSSPRDSLYGYTF
TRBV13	once	-	TRBJ2-7	TGTGCCAGCAGCTTAGCCCCACCGGGCGAGGAGTACGAGCAGTACTTC	CASSLAPPGEEYEQYF
TRBV7-9	-	TRBD1	TRBJ2-7	TGTGCCAGCAACCCACCGGGACAGTTCTACGAGCAGTACTTC	CASNPPGQFYEQYF
TRBV28	-	-	TRBJ2-3	TGTGCCAGCAGTACTACAGCCACAGATACGCAGTATTTT	CASSTTATDTQYF
TRBV5-6	-	-	TRBJ2-1	TGTGCCAGCAACCGGCAGGCTGCCTACAATGAGCAGTTCTTC	CASNRQAAYNEQFF
TRBV28	-	TRBD1	TRBJ2-7	TGTGCCAGCAGTGATGACCGGGACAGTGATACCTACGAGCAGTACTTC	CASSDDRDSDTYEQYF
TRBV29-1	few	-	TRBJ2-3	TGCAGCGGTGGGAGTCGCGCAGATACGCAGTATTTT	CSGGSRADTQYF
TRBV3-1	-	-	TRBJ2-7	TGTGCCAGCAGCCAGGGGGTACCCTCTTACAATGAGCAGTACTTC	CASSQGVPSYNEQYF
TRBV4-2	few	TRBD2	TRBJ2-7	TGTGCCAGCAGCCAAGAAGCTAGCGGGGGCAGCTCCTACGAGCAGTACTTC	CASSQEASGGSSYEQYF
TRBV12-3/TRBV12-4	-	-	TRBJ1-5	TGTGCCAGCACCCCTTCCGGGCCCCTCGATCAGCCCCAGCATTTT	CASTPSGPLDQPQHF
TRBV28	few	-	TRBJ1-1	TGTGCCAGCGGTCCAGGGAGGGGCACTGAAGCTTTCTTT	CASGPGRGTEAFF
TRBV6-5	-	-	TRBJ2-5	TGTGCCAGCAGTTACCCAGGGCCGTCGTCGGGGAATGAGCAGTACTTC	CASSYPGPSSGNEQYF
TRBV5-6	-	-	TRBJ1-5	TGTGCCAGCAGCTTGGAGTCAAGTAGCAATCAGCCCCAGCATTTT	CASSLESSSNQPQHF
TRBV7-2	-	TRBD2	TRBJ2-1	TGTGCCAGCAGCTCGGCGTGGAGCGGGGGGGTTTGGATCTACAATGAGCAGTTCTTC	CASSSAWSGGVWIYNEQFF
TRBV12-3/TRBV12-4	-	-	TRBJ2-3	TGTGCCAGCAGTTTAGTGGGCGGGGGCGCAGATACGCAGTATTTT	CASSLVGGGADTQYF
TRBV29-1	-	-	TRBJ2-4	TGCAGCGCTGGAGGGGGGGACATTTACGAAAACATTCAGTACTTC	CSAGGGDIYENIQYF
TRBV7-9	-	TRBD2	TRBJ2-1	TGTGCCAGCAGCTTAGGGGCTAGCGGGAGAGGAGCTGAGCAGTTCTTC	CASSLGASGRGAEQFF
TRBV27	-	-	TRBJ2-3	TGTGCCAGCAGTTTGAATCCCCGGGGGCCGCGGGATACGCAGTATTTT	CASSLNPRGPRDTQYF
TRBV6-5	-	-	TRBJ2-2	TGTGCCAGCAGTTACGGGGGGCGCACCGGGGAGCTGTTTTTT	CASSYGGRTGELFF
TRBV10-3	-	TRBD1	TRBJ1-4	TGTGCCATCTGGGACAGGGCAACTAATGAAAAACTGTTTTTT	CAIWDRATNEKLFF
TRBV6-5	-	TRBD1	TRBJ1-2	TGTGCCAGCAGTGTAACAGGGGGCAAGTATGGCTACACCTTC	CASSVTGGKYGYTF
TRBV6-1	-	TRBD2	TRBJ2-1	TGTGCCAGCAGCGCAGGACTAGCGGGGGTTTACAATGAGCAGTTCTTC	CASSAGLAGVYNEQFF
TRBV7-6	-	TRBD1	TRBJ1-4	TGTGCCAGCAGCCTTCGGACAGGTTACTGGGAAAAACTGTTTTTT	CASSLRTGYWEKLFF
TRBV6-1	few	TRBD1	TRBJ2-7	TGTGCCAGCAACTTCGGGACAGGAGGATCCTACGAGCAGTACTTC	CASNFGTGGSYEQYF
TRBV28	few	TRBD2	TRBJ2-7	TGTGCCAGCAGTCCAGGACTTAGCGGGGGGGCTCGCGAGCAGTACTTC	CASSPGLSGGAREQYF
TRBV6-5	few	-	TRBJ2-3	TGTGCCAGCTCTTGGGGCGGGGGCTTTAGCACAGATACGCAGTATTTT	CASSWGGGFSTDTQYF
TRBV2	few	-	TRBJ2-1	TGTGCCAGCAGTGAGGGGCGGCACAAGCAGTTCTTC	CASSEGRHKQFF
TRBV6-5	few	TRBD2	TRBJ2-3	TGTGCCAGCAGTACCCTAGCGGCAAGCACAGATACGCAGTATTTT	CASSTLAASTDTQYF
TRBV9	few	-	TRBJ2-7	TGTGCCAGCACCCCCGGCTTGGGGGAAGACTACGAGCAGTACTTC	CASTPGLGEDYEQYF